This T cell receptor beta chain stems from a study of blood T cell repertoires in COVID-19. Whole-study context: Cohort 3 recovered donors had two negative PCRs, clearance, or symptom resolution. Sources were T cells, B-cell-depleted T cells, or PBMCs; the material itself was cDNA or gDNA.

With 1 base clipped from V and 9 bases from J, the junction kept 6 bases outside the gene matches. The CDR3 spans 14 residues. From germline, CDR1 is SGHTA and CDR2 FQGNSA. TCRdb's table, derived via immunoSEQ multiplex PCR, lists solely in-frame clones and lacks some. The sample includes over 130,000 clones, approximately 84% seen only once; the top ten take 3.9%. This chain links TRBV7-2 with TRBJ2-1; 7 bases are a match to TRBD2. What was sequenced was PBMCs or T cells enriched from blood (not recorded which). This clonotype was obtained from a man aged 45-60 years in a cohort exposed to, infected with or recovered from COVID-19 (not recorded which). This chain's CDR3 is CASSLERGGVEQFF. CDR3 nucleotides: TGTGCCAGCAGCTTAGAAAGGGGAGGGGTTGAGCAGTTCTTC.